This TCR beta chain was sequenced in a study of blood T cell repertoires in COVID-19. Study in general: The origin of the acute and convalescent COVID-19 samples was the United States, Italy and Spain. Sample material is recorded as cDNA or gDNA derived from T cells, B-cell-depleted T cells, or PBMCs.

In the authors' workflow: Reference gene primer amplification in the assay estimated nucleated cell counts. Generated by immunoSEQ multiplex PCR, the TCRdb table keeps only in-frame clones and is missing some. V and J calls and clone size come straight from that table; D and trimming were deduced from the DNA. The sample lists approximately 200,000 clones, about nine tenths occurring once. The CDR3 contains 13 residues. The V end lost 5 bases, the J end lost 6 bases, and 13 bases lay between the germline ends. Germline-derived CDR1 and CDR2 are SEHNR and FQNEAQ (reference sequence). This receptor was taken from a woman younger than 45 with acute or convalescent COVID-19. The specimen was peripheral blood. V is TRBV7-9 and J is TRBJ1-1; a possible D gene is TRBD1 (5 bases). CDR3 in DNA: TGTGCCAGCAGCAACCGACAGACACCTGAAGCTTTCTTT. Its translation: CASSNRQTPEAFF. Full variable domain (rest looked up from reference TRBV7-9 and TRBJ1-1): DTGVSQNPRHKITKRGQNVTFRCDPISEHNRLYWYRQTLGQGPEFLTYFQNEAQLEKSRLLSDRFSAERPKGSFSTLEIQRTEQGDSAMYLCASSNRQTPEAFFGQGTRLTVV.